The 18 T cell receptor beta chains presented below share a single source sample, sequenced in a study of T cell responses to AZD1222 COVID-19 vaccine. Profiled with immunoSEQ multiplex PCR; TCRdb holds only in-frame clones, not every one. The sample has approximately 210,000 clones, around 94% seen once. Sequenced here: peripheral blood, sampled 28 days after the second dose of the MenACWY control vaccine. The receptor set was obtained from an adult who received the MenACWY meningococcal vaccine as a control.

The chain couples TRBV28 to TRBJ1-3; possibly TRBD1 for D (6 bases). The CDR3 loop spans 15 amino acids. Trimming pared 6 bases from V and 3 bases from J, leaving 15 bases between. Germline V gene sequence: CDR1 MDHEN, CDR2 SYDVKM. This CDR3 is CASSSDSLGGNTIYF. CDR3 nucleotides: TGTGCCAGCAGCTCGGACAGCTTGGGTGGAAACACCATATATTTT.

The chain has TRBV5-1 and TRBJ2-7; 15 bases are shared with TRBD2. V shed 4 bases and J 6 bases; nucleotides not matched to a gene: 5. The CDR3 totals 15 residues. The V gene's germline CDR1 is SGHRS and CDR2 YFSETQ. CDR3 sequence: CASSRTSGREPEQYF. The DNA of the CDR3 is TGCGCCAGCAGCCGGACTAGCGGGAGGGAGCCCGAGCAGTACTTC.

The chain employs TRBV27 and TRBJ1-6; D perhaps matches TRBD1 (6 bases). The V and J ends lost 3 bases and 9 bases respectively, with 9 bases between them. Germline V gene sequence: CDR1 MNHEY, CDR2 SMNVEV (reference sequence). The CDR3 totals 13 residues. The CDR3 sequence is CASSFGGGSPLHF. The CDR3 DNA is TGTGCCAGCAGTTTCGGGGGCGGTTCACCCCTCCACTTT.

The chain has TRBV7-8 and TRBJ1-5; tentatively, D is TRBD1 (5 bases). The V end lost 4 bases, the J end lost 4 bases, and 8 bases lay between the germline ends. This CDR3 is 13 amino acids long. Germline CDR1 and CDR2: SGHVS and FQNEAQ. The CDR3 region has the DNA TGTGCCAGCAGCTCAGGGCCGAATCAGCCCCAGCATTTT. This gives the protein CASSSGPNQPQHF.

The V gene is TRBV2, the J gene TRBJ2-3; D is perhaps TRBD1 or TRBD2 (7 bases each). The CDR3 is 15 amino acids. Trimming shortened V by 5 bases and J by 4 bases, and 16 bases separated the two germline ends. Looked up from germline, CDR1 is SNHLY and CDR2 is FYNNEI. The CDR3: CASSLGGAGADTQYF. CDR3 coding DNA: TGTGCCAGCAGTCTAGGGGGCGCGGGGGCAGATACGCAGTATTTT.

This sequence joins TRBV5-5 and TRBJ1-6; the match to TRBD1 covers 9 bases. There are 15 residues in the CDR3. The junction had 4 bases not matched to a gene; V was cut back by 0 bases and J by 9 bases. The germline CDR1 and CDR2 sequences are SGHKS and YYEKEE (reference sequence). This CDR3 reads CASSLAGDRASPLHF. In DNA form, the CDR3 reads TGTGCCAGCAGCTTGGCGGGGGACAGGGCTTCACCCCTCCACTTT.

The chain employs TRBV7-2 and TRBJ2-2, with D uncertain. There are 15 residues in the CDR3. Trimming took off 1 base at V and 4 bases at J, with 10 bases between the two ends. CDR1 is SGHTA and CDR2 is FQGNSA in the germline V gene. The CDR3 DNA reads TGTGCCAGCAGCTTAGTCGCTAGAAGCACCGGGGAGCTGTTTTTT. Translating it yields CASSLVARSTGELFF.

The chain recombines TRBV4-2 with TRBJ2-1; perhaps TRBD2 as D (7 bases). The CDR3 covers 16 residues. Germline V gene sequence: CDR1 LGHNA, CDR2 YNFKEQ. The germline V and J ends were trimmed by 4 bases and 1 base, with 14 bases remaining between them. CDR3 in DNA: TGTGCCAGCAGCCTCCGGGGGGCCGGGTCCTACAATGAGCAGTTCTTC. Its protein product is CASSLRGAGSYNEQFF.

In nucleotides, the CDR3 is TGTGCCAGCAGCTTATCCCTCGGGCAGGGAGCCGGGGAGCTGTTTTTT. Residues: CASSLSLGQGAGELFF. The chain uses TRBV7-9 and TRBJ2-2; either TRBD1 or TRBD2 may supply D (5 bases each). V was cut by 2 bases and J by 6 bases, with 16 bases left in between. CDR1 and CDR2 from the germline V gene are SEHNR and FQNEAQ (reference sequence). The CDR3 consists of 16 residues.

The chain couples TRBV6-2 or TRBV6-3 to TRBJ1-5; 8 bases match TRBD1. Per the germline V gene, CDR1 is MNHEY and CDR2 is SVGEGT. With V trimmed by 4 bases and J by 4 bases, 9 bases remained unmatched. The CDR3 covers 16 residues. The CDR3 region is CASSSGRDRINQPQHF. The CDR3, as DNA: TGTGCCAGCAGTTCAGGAAGGGACAGGATAAATCAGCCCCAGCATTTT.

This clone has only one observation. V usage is TRBV3-1 (or the pseudogene TRBV3-2) and J usage is TRBJ2-1; D may be TRBD1 (6 bases). This CDR3 contains 12 residues. Germline values: CDR1 LGHDT, CDR2 YNNKEL (reference sequence). V shed 3 bases and J shed 9 bases, with 9 bases lying between them. The CDR3 nucleotides read TGTGCCAGCAGCCAGCCACAGGGTGAGCAGTTCTTC. Translated: CASSQPQGEQFF.

The rearrangement links TRBV28 to TRBJ1-2; D is unclear. There are 15 residues in the CDR3. Germline V gene data show CDR1 as MDHEN and CDR2 as SYDVKM. Trimming took 4 bases from V and 6 from J, leaving 18 bases between them. CDR3 bases: TGTGCCAGCAGTTCCCTTTCGGGGATACGGAATGGCTACACCTTC. Translated, it gives CASSSLSGIRNGYTF.

The chain couples TRBV9 to TRBJ2-3, with TRBD1 matching 10 bases. Germline loops: CDR1 SGDLS, CDR2 YYNGEE. The length of the CDR3 is 17 residues. The V segment lost 0 bases and the J segment 1 base; nucleotides outside the gene matches: 5. CDR3 DNA sequence: TGTGCCAGCAGCGTAGCGACAGGGGGCAGTGGCACAGATACGCAGTATTTT. This translates into CASSVATGGSGTDTQYF.

The rearrangement links TRBV6-5 to TRBJ1-6, with 10 positions matching TRBD1. CDR1 and CDR2 (germline): MNHEY, SVGAGI. The CDR3 is made up of 14 amino acids. After removal of 7 bases from V and 8 bases from J, the junction contained 5 bases not matched to a gene. The CDR3 DNA reads as TGTGCCAGCATGGGCGGGACAGGGGATTCACCCCTCCACTTT. Its translation is CASMGGTGDSPLHF.

This chain links TRBV7-6 with TRBJ2-1; 12 bases fit TRBD2. This CDR3 is built from 17 residues. V lost 8 bases and J lost 0; bases outside the gene matches: 8. Per the germline V gene, CDR1 is SGHVS and CDR2 is FNYEAQ. The CDR3 DNA follows: TGTGCCAGCGGCCGGACTAGCGGGACGAACTCCTACAATGAGCAGTTCTTC. It yields the protein CASGRTSGTNSYNEQFF. Full variable domain (rest looked up from reference TRBV7-6 and TRBJ2-1): GAGVSQSPRYKVTKRGQDVALRCDPISGHVSLYWYRQALGQGPEFLTYFNYEAQQDKSGLPNDRFSAERPEGSISTLTIQRTEQRDSAMYRCASGRTSGTNSYNEQFFGPGTRLTVL.

This chain connects TRBV28 to TRBJ1-6; D call uncertain. Germline assignment: CDR1 MDHEN and CDR2 SYDVKM. V was cut by 8 bases and J by 3 bases, with 8 bases left in between. This CDR3 is 13 amino acids long. For the CDR3, the DNA is TGTGCCAGCTTTGGCAACTATAATTCACCCCTCCACTTT. It is translated as CASFGNYNSPLHF. The variable domain in full, completed from reference TRBV28 and TRBJ1-6, reads DVKVTQSSRYLVKRTGEKVFLECVQDMDHENMFWYRQDPGLGLRLIYFSYDVKMKEKGDIPEGYSVSREKKERFSLILESASTNQTSMYLCASFGNYNSPLHFGNGTRLTVT.

J is TRBJ2-7 and V is TRBV7-2, with TRBD2 matching over 10 bases. The CDR3 runs to 15 residues. Germline lookup yields CDR1 SGHTA and CDR2 FQGNSA. Trimming took 3 bases from V and 2 from J; bases not matched to a gene: 4. The DNA of the CDR3 is TGTGCCAGCAGCTTGGCTAGCGGGGGCCCCTACGAGCAGTACTTC. As protein: CASSLASGGPYEQYF.

The chain couples TRBV3-1 (or the pseudogene TRBV3-2) to TRBJ1-1; D is perhaps TRBD1 (5 bases). V lost 6 bases and J lost 3, with 14 bases in between. Germline assignment: CDR1 LGHDT and CDR2 YNNKEL (reference sequence). The CDR3 sequence is 14 residues long. Written as DNA, the CDR3 is TGTGCCAGCAGTGCATCCCGGGGCTACACTGAAGCTTTCTTT. This sequence encodes CASSASRGYTEAFF.